This T cell receptor (beta chain) is from a study of beta chain features in type 1 diabetes. Notes on the study in general: People with Type 1 diabetes carried modestly yet significantly shorter TCRB CDR3s in all four CD4+ subsets. It was among patients, rather than healthy donors, that naive, central memory and Treg TCRB repertoires appeared more similar.

Concerning this clone: Its matching antigen is unknown.

The authors reverse transcribed all of the isolated RNA, so sequencing captured expressed TCRB transcripts. Some clones are missing from TCRdb's copy, which holds only in-frame ones; the method was immunoSEQ multiplex PCR. The data contain hundreds of thousands of clones, about an eighth of them singletons. Specimen: naive CD4+ T cells from blood. This TCR derives from a man aged 18 to 29 with type 1 diabetes.

In nucleotides, the CDR3 is TGCGCCAGCAGCTTGCTGGGACAGAGCGTCACAGATACGCAGTATTTT. Amino acid sequence: CASSLLGQSVTDTQYF. The J gene is TRBJ2-3, the V gene TRBV5-1; TRBD1 aligns across 7 bases. The germline gives CDR1 SGHRS, CDR2 YFSETQ. V was pared by 1 base and J by 2 bases, with 7 bases of the junction left unmatched. The CDR3 loop spans 16 amino acids.